This T cell receptor beta chain stems from a study of naive and memory T cell subsets. The CDR3 is 16 amino acids. CDR1 is LGHNA, CDR2 YSLEER, per germline. V was trimmed by 4 bases and J by 5 bases, leaving 17 bases between them. A UMI-containing oligonucleotide was joined by 3' ligation to the TCR cDNA template. Ligated cDNA underwent four rounds of PCR with nested alpha and beta constant region primers and SP2. TCRdb recomputed calls from the 5' RACE reads with MiXCR, one row per CDR3 protein. The sample lists about 57,000 distinct CDR3 sequences; about 8.3% were seen once. This clonotype was seen at least ten times.

The J gene is TRBJ1-4, the V gene TRBV4-3; no clear D. This clonotype was obtained from a female donor in good health. CDR3 sequence (DNA): TGCGCCAGCAGCCCGGACCGGGGTCTGGGGAATGAAAAACTGTTTTTT. It is translated as CASSPDRGLGNEKLFF.